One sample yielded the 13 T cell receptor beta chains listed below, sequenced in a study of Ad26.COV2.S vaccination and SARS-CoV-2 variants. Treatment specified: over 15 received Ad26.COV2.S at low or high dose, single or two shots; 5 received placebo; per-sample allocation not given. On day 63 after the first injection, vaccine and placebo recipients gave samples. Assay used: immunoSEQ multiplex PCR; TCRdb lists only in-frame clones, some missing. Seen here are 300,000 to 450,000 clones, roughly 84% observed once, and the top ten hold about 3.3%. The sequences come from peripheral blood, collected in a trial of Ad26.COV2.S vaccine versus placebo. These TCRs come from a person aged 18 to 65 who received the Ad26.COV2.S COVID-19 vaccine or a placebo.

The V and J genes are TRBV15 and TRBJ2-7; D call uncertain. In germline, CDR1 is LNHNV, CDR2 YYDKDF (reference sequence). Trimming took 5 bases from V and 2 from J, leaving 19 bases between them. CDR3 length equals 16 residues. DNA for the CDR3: TGTGCCACCAGCCTCGCCCGGGTCGGTTCCCCCTACGAGCAGTACTTC. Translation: CATSLARVGSPYEQYF.

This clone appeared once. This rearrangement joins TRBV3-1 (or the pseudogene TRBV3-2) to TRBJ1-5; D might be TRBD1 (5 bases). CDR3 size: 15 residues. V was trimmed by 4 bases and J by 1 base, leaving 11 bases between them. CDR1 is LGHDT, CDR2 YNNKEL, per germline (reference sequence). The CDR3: CASSLGTFSNQPQHF. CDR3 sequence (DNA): TGTGCCAGCAGCCTCGGGACTTTCAGCAATCAGCCCCAGCATTTT.

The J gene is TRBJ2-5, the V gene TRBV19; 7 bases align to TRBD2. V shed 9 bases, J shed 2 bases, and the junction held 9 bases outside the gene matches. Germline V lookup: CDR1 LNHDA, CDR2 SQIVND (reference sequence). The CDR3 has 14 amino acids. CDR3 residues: CASRQRGYQETQYF. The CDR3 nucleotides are TGTGCCAGCCGACAGCGGGGTTATCAAGAGACCCAGTACTTC. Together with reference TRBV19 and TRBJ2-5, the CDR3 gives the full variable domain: DGGITQSPKYLFRKEGQNVTLSCEQNLNHDAMYWYRQDPGQGLRLIYYSQIVNDFQKGDIAEGYSVSREKKESFPLTVTSAQKNPTAFYLCASRQRGYQETQYFGPGTRLLVL.

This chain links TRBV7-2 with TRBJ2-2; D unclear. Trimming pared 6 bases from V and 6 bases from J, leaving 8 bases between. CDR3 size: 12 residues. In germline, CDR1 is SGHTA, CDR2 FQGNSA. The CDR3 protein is CASRYLAGELFF. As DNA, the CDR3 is TGTGCCAGCAGGTATCTAGCCGGGGAGCTGTTTTTT. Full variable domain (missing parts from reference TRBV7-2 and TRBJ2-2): GAGVSQSPSNKVTEKGKDVELRCDPISGHTALYWYRQSLGQGLEFLIYFQGNSAPDKSGLPSDRFSAERTGGSVSTLTIQRTQQEDSAVYLCASRYLAGELFFGEGSRLTVL.

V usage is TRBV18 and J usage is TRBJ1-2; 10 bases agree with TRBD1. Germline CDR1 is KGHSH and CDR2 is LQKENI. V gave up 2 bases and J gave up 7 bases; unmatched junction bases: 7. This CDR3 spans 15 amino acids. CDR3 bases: TGTGCCAGCTCACCAATGGACAGGGGGATTGTTGGCTACACCTTC. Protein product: CASSPMDRGIVGYTF. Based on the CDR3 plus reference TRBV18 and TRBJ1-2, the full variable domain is NAGVMQNPRHLVRRRGQEARLRCSPMKGHSHVYWYRQLPEEGLKFMVYLQKENIIDESGMPKERFSAEFPKEGPSILRIQQVVRGDSAAYFCASSPMDRGIVGYTFGSGTRLTVV.

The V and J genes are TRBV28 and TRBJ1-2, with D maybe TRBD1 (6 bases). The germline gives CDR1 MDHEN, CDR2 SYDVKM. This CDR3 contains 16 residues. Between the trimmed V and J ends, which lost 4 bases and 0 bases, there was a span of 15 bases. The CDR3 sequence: CASSSPRQDTNYGYTF. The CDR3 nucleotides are TGTGCCAGCAGTTCTCCCCGACAGGATACTAACTATGGCTACACCTTC.

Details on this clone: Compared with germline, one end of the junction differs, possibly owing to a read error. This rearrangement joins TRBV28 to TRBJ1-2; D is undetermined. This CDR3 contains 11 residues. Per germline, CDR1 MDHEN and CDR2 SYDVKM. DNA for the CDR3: TGTACCAGTCGTAACGCGGATGGCTACACCTTC. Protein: CTSRNADGYTF.

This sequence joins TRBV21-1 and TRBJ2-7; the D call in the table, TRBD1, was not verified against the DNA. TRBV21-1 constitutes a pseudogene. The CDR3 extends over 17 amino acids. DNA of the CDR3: TGTGCCAGCAGCGCACACCTTGAAGACAGGGAGGCTAACGAGCAGTACTTC. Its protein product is CASSAHLEDREANEQYF.

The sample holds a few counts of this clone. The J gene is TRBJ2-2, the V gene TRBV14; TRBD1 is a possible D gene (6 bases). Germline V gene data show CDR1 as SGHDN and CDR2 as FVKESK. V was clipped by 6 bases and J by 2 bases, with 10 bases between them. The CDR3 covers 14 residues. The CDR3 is CASRQGRNTGELFF. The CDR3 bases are TGTGCCAGCAGACAGGGTCGTAACACCGGGGAGCTGTTTTTT.

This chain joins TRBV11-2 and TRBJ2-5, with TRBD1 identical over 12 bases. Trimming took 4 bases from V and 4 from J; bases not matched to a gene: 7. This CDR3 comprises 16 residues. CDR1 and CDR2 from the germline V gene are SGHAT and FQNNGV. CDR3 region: CASSYGTGGAGETQYF. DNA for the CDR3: TGTGCCAGCAGCTACGGGACAGGGGGCGCGGGAGAGACCCAGTACTTC.

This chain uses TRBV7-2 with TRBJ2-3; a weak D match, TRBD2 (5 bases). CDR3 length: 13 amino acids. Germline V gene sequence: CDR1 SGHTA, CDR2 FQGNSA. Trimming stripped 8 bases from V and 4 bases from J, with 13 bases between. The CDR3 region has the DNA TGTGCCAGCCAAGCGGAGCCCGCAGATACGCAGTATTTT. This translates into CASQAEPADTQYF.

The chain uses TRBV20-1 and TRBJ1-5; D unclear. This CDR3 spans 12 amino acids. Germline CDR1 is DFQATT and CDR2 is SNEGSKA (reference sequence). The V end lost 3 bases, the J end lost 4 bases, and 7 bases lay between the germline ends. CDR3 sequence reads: CSASRRNQPQHF. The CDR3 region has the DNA TGCAGTGCTAGTCGTCGAAATCAGCCCCAGCATTTT.

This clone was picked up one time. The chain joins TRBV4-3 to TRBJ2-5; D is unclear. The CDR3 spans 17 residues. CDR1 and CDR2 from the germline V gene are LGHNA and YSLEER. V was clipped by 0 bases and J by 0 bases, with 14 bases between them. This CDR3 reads CASSQDLPTQYQETQYF. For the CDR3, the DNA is TGCGCCAGCAGCCAAGATCTCCCAACCCAGTACCAAGAGACCCAGTACTTC.